This T cell receptor beta chain derives from a study of Ad26.COV2.S vaccination and SARS-CoV-2 variants (dated by TCRdb to the early 2020s). For context, the study as a whole: Vaccine-arm donors were drawn from COV1001, a multicentre, randomized, double-blind, placebo-controlled phase I-IIa trial of Ad26.COV2.S in healthy adults. Ad26.COV2.S was administered intramuscularly at 5 x 10^10 or 1 x 10^11 viral particles, either as a single shot or as two shots given 56 days apart. Sequencing of the TCRbeta repertoire served to evaluate the specificity and breadth of SARS-CoV-2-reactive T cell receptors following Ad26.COV2.S vaccination. A total of approximately 30 samples were included in the TCR-sequenced set, comprising about 20 Ad26.COV2.S vaccine recipients, 5 placebo recipients and 8 SARS-CoV-2 convalescent individuals. Trial participants were randomized into five groups of five: low-dose or high-dose Ad26.COV2.S given once or twice, or placebo on both occasions. Throughout the experiments and outcome assessment, investigators stayed blinded to trial group allocation. General conclusions and limits of the study: The authors noted that the TCR breadth and depth analyses may have underestimated total T cell responses. Vaccine and placebo recipients had comparable non-spike TCR breadth, which fits with the vaccine containing only spike. The study was not powered for comparison of responses between vaccine doses or regimens. After vaccination, substantial breadth of spike-specific CD8+ and CD4+ T cell responses was reported. Higher spike-specific TCR breadth was observed in Ad26.COV2.S recipients than in placebo recipients (P = 0.0014).

For this clone: Its antigen specificity is not known. Base qualities are missing; no much larger clone stands one base away.

From a lookup of the germline V gene (reference sequence), CDR1 and CDR2 are SGHNT and YYREEE. V lost 0 bases and J lost 3 bases; the stretch between them is 6 bases long. Spanning cysteine to phenylalanine, the CDR3 consists of 14 amino acids. Of the read, only the CDR3 DNA is kept; its 42 bases are in frame from base 1. The immunoSEQ Assay was used to sequence TCRbeta CDR3 regions. After extraction, genomic DNA underwent amplification by bias-controlled multiplex PCR, followed by high-throughput sequencing. The authors' pipeline ran thus. To quantify the absolute abundance of each unique TCRbeta CDR3 region, sequences were collapsed and filtered. T cell fraction was estimated by normalization of TCRbeta template counts to usable DNA, with usable DNA being measured through amplification of reference genes present in all nucleated cells. Repertoire TCRs were annotated as SARS-CoV-2-specific by exact matching of V gene, CDR3 amino acid sequence and J gene to a known reactive TCR set. The reference SARS-CoV-2 TCR set was obtained from MIRA and was filtered for enrichment in COVID-19-positive ImmuneCODE repertoires, whereby public or cross-reactive TCRs were removed. Using the MIRA antigens, annotated TCRs were further analysed by specific ORF or by position within an ORF. Breadth was defined as annotated unique rearrangements over total unique productive rearrangements; depth was the summed frequency of those rearrangements. Two-sided Wilcoxon rank-sum tests were used to compare TCR breadth between groups. TCRdb took this table from immuneACCESS and kept in-frame rearrangements with V and J called. Such tables lack part of the clones; where checked against another copy, unresolved V genes explain under half of the gap, and the rest is unexplained. That table gives V, J and clone size, and the DNA gave D and trimming. Here the sample has around 340,000 clones; around 89% occur a single time. Of the sample, approximately 5% falls within the top ten clones.

In light of the paper, this sample's treatment or condition label describes: roughly 19 received Ad26.COV2.S at low or high dose, single or two shots; 5 received placebo; per-sample allocation not given. Repertoires of vaccine and placebo recipients were sequenced from samples taken on day 63 after the first injection. Between 29 July and 7 August 2020, Cohort 1b enrolled about 27 adults aged 18-55 years at one site in Boston, USA. As a vaccine, Ad26.COV2.S was a replication-incompetent adenovirus type 26 vector that expressed a prefusion-stabilized SARS-CoV-2 spike protein derived from the original Wuhan strain.

The sequence derives from a person between 18 and 65 years old who received the Ad26.COV2.S COVID-19 vaccine or a placebo. The source was peripheral blood, collected in a trial of Ad26.COV2.S vaccine versus placebo. The V gene is TRBV5-4 and the J gene is TRBJ2-2; the D gene remains uncertain. The sequenced DNA: TGTGCCAGCAGCTTGGAGACTTACACCGGGGAGCTGTTTTTT. It translates to CASSLETYTGELFF.